Detailed here is one TCR beta chain. Antigen unknown. Only in-frame clones appear in the TCRdb table, and some are missing; sequencing was by immunoSEQ multiplex PCR. This sample yields roughly 58,000 clones, of which roughly four fifths are seen a single time; around 4.7% belongs to the top ten. The sample is drawn from a study of T cells in localized non-small cell lung cancer. Overall study results and limits: Sequencing involved a lone tumor region, leaving heterogeneity possible. There was higher T cell clonality in uninvolved adjacent lung than in tumor, and it was highest there.

With 5 bases removed from V and 3 bases from J, the gap between germline ends came to 11 bases. The V gene's germline CDR1 is MNHEY and CDR2 SVGAGI. The CDR3 runs to 14 residues. The chain carries TRBV6-5 and TRBJ1-3, with a possible D match to TRBD1 (5 bases). The sequences come from PBMCs, collected before any cancer treatment. This TCR derives from a man between 40 and 70 years old with stage II lung adenocarcinoma. The CDR3 here is CASSRGGIGNTIYF. The CDR3, as DNA: TGTGCCAGCAGTAGGGGTGGGATTGGAAACACCATATATTTT.